Following are 8 T cell receptor beta chains from one sample sequenced in a study of cytomegalovirus exposure and HLA in healthy donors. Assay: immunoSEQ multiplex PCR; the TCRdb copy retains only in-frame clones and omits some. The table lists about 300,000 clones, more than 75% of them singletons, with about 0.85% in the top ten. The specimen sequenced was PBMCs. These receptors were taken from a woman aged 18-29 years in good health and CMV-seronegative.

The CDR3, as DNA: TGTGCCAGCACCAGGACAGCCAACTATGGCTACACCTTC. Residues: CASTRTANYGYTF. This chain uses TRBV6-5 with TRBJ1-2; D possibly corresponds to TRBD1 (6 bases). The CDR3 loop spans 13 amino acids. V dropped 7 bases and J dropped 2 bases, with 11 bases sitting between them. Germline CDR1 reads MNHEY; CDR2 reads SVGAGI.

The chain joins TRBV5-1 to TRBJ2-5; D may be TRBD2 (5 bases). The germline gives CDR1 SGHRS, CDR2 YFSETQ. The ends were cut back, 0 bases at V and 5 bases at J, with 8 bases in the middle. This CDR3 is built from 13 residues. The CDR3 DNA reads TGCGCCAGCAGCTTGGCCCCGGGGGAGACCCAGTACTTC. Translated, it gives CASSLAPGETQYF.

This clone was observed a single time. The chain is built from TRBV28 and TRBJ1-2; no definite D call. The CDR3 length is 13 residues. Germline V gene sequence: CDR1 MDHEN, CDR2 SYDVKM. V dropped 3 bases and J dropped 7 bases, with 12 bases sitting between them. CDR3 protein: CASSFIGSGGYTF. DNA for the CDR3: TGTGCCAGCAGTTTCATCGGCTCGGGTGGCTACACCTTC.

The sample holds one count of this clone. This chain links TRBV4-3 with TRBJ2-2, with 7 bases lining up with TRBD1. CDR3 size: 15 residues. Losses at the gene ends were 0 bases for V and 5 bases for J; bases not matched to a gene: 3. Germline CDR1 is LGHNA and CDR2 is YSLEER. Written as DNA, the CDR3 is TGCGCCAGCAGCCAAGAAGGGGGCGATACCGGGGAGCTGTTTTTT. This sequence encodes CASSQEGGDTGELFF.

This clone was observed a handful of times. This chain uses TRBV25-1 with TRBJ2-5; D unclear. This CDR3 is 11 amino acids long. Trimming cost V 3 bases and J 4 bases, with 3 bases left between them. Germline V CDR1 and CDR2: MGHDK, SYGVNS. The CDR3 DNA is TGTGCCAGCAGTGACCGAGAGACCCAGTACTTC. Amino acids: CASSDRETQYF.

The J gene is TRBJ1-2, the V gene TRBV30; no reliable D call. The length of the CDR3 is 13 residues. The germline V gene has CDR1 GTSNPN and CDR2 SVGIG (reference sequence). V was trimmed by 2 bases and J by 6 bases, leaving 13 bases between them. The CDR3 sequence is CAWSSRVGHGYTF. The CDR3 bases are TGTGCCTGGAGTTCGAGGGTGGGTCATGGCTACACCTTC.

This chain uses TRBV5-5 with TRBJ1-1; 8 nucleotides agree with TRBD1. The V segment lost 4 bases and the J segment 0 bases; nucleotides outside the gene matches: 11. Germline CDR1 and CDR2: SGHKS and YYEKEE (reference sequence). The CDR3 runs to 17 residues. The CDR3 sequence is CASSPPGQDFLNTEAFF. In nucleotides, the CDR3 is TGTGCCAGCAGCCCACCGGGACAGGACTTCCTGAACACTGAAGCTTTCTTT.

V usage is TRBV27 and J usage is TRBJ2-1, with D tentatively TRBD1 (5 bases). Trimming cost V 8 bases and J 3 bases, with 14 bases left between them. The germline gives CDR1 MNHEY, CDR2 SMNVEV (reference sequence). The CDR3 is 14 amino acids. The chain's CDR3 is CASRPQGFYNEQFF. The CDR3 DNA reads as TGTGCCAGCCGCCCTCAGGGCTTCTACAATGAGCAGTTCTTC.